This T cell receptor (beta chain) was obtained from a study of PD-1 blockade in classical Hodgkin lymphoma. Sequencing was performed with immunoSEQ multiplex PCR; in TCRdb, only in-frame clones are kept and a portion is missing. The sample carries 25,000 to 35,000 clones, 85% recorded once. The study, taken as a whole, reports: Newly diagnosed patients had diversity similar to the baseline diversity of complete responders. Nivolumab initiated under 1 year post-ASCT led to patient exclusion.

Brentuximab vedotin exposure varied, and every patient relapsed after autologous stem cell transplantation. Magnetic negative selection of thawed PBMCs was the method by which CD4+ T cells were purified. Turning to this clone: Its antigen remains unidentified.

Germline values: CDR1 SQVTM, CDR2 ANQGSEA. With V trimmed by 1 base and J by 6 bases, 5 bases remained unmatched. This CDR3 spans 13 amino acids. The source was CD4+ T cells from blood, collected at baseline. The chain recombines TRBV29-1 with TRBJ1-1, with TRBD1 identical over 7 bases. The sequence derives from a human donor with classical Hodgkin lymphoma. The CDR3 loop is CSVEVAQGAEAFF. The CDR3 DNA reads as TGCAGCGTTGAAGTCGCCCAGGGGGCTGAAGCTTTCTTT.